This T cell receptor beta chain was found in a study of T cell responses to AZD1222 COVID-19 vaccine (dated by TCRdb to 2020 to 2022). Broadly, across the study: AZD1222 recipients whose second dose came at about 4 weeks and those whose second dose came at about 12 weeks were combined into one group, since spike-specific TCR depth and breadth did not differ between the two schedules. A total of around 240 trial participants underwent TCR sequencing, of whom 207 received two doses of AZD1222 and around 25 received two doses of the MenACWY control vaccine. Trial participants were enrolled by age into 18-55, 56-69 and 70-plus year subgroups, with approximately 150, 28 and 58 TCR-sequenced participants respectively.

What the study reported, not specific to this receptor: A significant rise in spike-specific TCR breadth and depth was observed after two AZD1222 doses relative to day 0 and relative to MenACWY recipients. Because no samples from the day 14 peak response were available, repertoires could be characterized only after the peak T cell response. Participants were mostly white British and included more females than males, and it was suggested by the authors that clonal diversity may have been underestimated. Vaccine-associated CD4 TCRs spanned the whole spike protein, with dominant responses in regions 160-218 and 743-854. The 56-69-year group was small, and its depth increase did not reach significance, likely because of low power. Conclusions about previously exposed vaccinees are limited because only 5 or 6 AZD1222 recipients were SARS-CoV-2 seropositive at baseline. Reportedly, almost half of the unique spike-specific TCRs recognized epitopes lying outside the regions that are mutated in the B.1.351 and B.1.1.7 variants.

The meaning of the sample's time point label: baseline before first vaccination. The vaccinee samples were drawn from two UK trials, COV001 and COV002, one of which was a single-blind randomized controlled phase 2/3 trial testing AZD1222 (ChAdOx1 nCoV-19) in healthy adults. For TCRbeta chain sequencing, PBMC samples from trial participants were taken at day 0 and at day 28 after the second dose. The CDR3 contains 13 residues, cysteine and phenylalanine counted. The only DNA kept is the CDR3, 39 bases in frame from the first base. Germline trimming amounts to 6 bases on V and 5 bases on J, with 4 as the count of junction bases outside the gene matches. Sequences MNHEY (CDR1) and SVGEGT (CDR2) are obtained from the germline V gene. About this clone itself: Its target antigen remains unknown. Per-base quality was not reported, and no clone a single base away is much larger than it.

The CDR3 regions of human TCRbeta chains were analyzed by immunosequencing. From the authors' description of their analysis: Repertoire TCRs were checked for matches against a reference library of SARS-CoV-2-specific TCRs that had been generated using the MIRA antigen-specificity platform. Breadth was defined as the fraction of unique TCRs that were SARS-CoV-2-associated, and depth was defined as the fraction of total T cells that were SARS-CoV-2-associated. Each spike-specific TCR was assigned to its reactive spike region and to a CD4 or CD8 class using the MIRA data. Log10-transformed breadth and depth values were compared by one-way ANOVA with Sidak's multiple comparisons tests. TCRdb re-hosts the immuneACCESS table, in-frame sequences only. Its copies lack some clones; in the studies checked, an unresolved V gene accounts for under half of them, and the cause for the rest is not known. The V and J calls and clone size are taken from that table; D and trimming were inferred from the DNA. Across this sample there are tens of thousands of clones, with more than 70% seen only once. In total, the top ten clones hold less than 20% of the sample.

This TCR derives from an adult in good health. Here the chain combines TRBV6-2 or TRBV6-3 and TRBJ1-5; 7 central bases correspond to TRBD1. Source: peripheral blood, taken on day 0 of AZD1222 vaccination. The sequenced DNA: TGTGCCAGCAGCCGCGGACAGGATCAGCCCCAGCATTTT. It specifies CASSRGQDQPQHF.